Below are 27 T cell receptor beta chains sequenced from a single sample in a study of blood T cells in healthy people across ages. Through a sample-barcoded 5' primer and a J-beta primer mix, a second PCR was run for roughly 6 to 11 cycles. TCRdb reprocessed the 5' RACE reads with MiXCR, giving one entry per CDR3 protein. Among approximately 1,000,000 distinct CDR3 sequences listed, more than 40% were seen once. The sequenced sample consisted of blood. The receptors were sampled from a woman aged 55-70 years in good health.

This chain uses TRBV20-1 with TRBJ1-5; D is ambiguous. This CDR3 has 12 amino acids. Germline V gene lookup returns CDR1 DFQATT and CDR2 SNEGSKA (reference sequence). V dropped 3 bases and J dropped 7 bases, with 10 bases sitting between them. CDR3 sequence: CSASVVGQPQHF. In DNA, the CDR3 is TGCAGTGCTAGCGTTGTAGGGCAGCCCCAGCATTTT.

This sequence joins TRBV4-1 and TRBJ2-5; the D is unclear. Germline values: CDR1 MGHRA, CDR2 YSYEKL. CDR3 length: 15 amino acids. V dropped 0 bases and J dropped 5 bases, with 13 bases sitting between them. The CDR3 DNA reads TGCGCCAGCAGCCAAGATCAAGGTGCCGGCGAGACCCAGTACTTC. Its protein is CASSQDQGAGETQYF.

The chain uses TRBV2 and TRBJ1-2; weak D call: TRBD1 (5 bases). Trimming stripped 5 bases from V and 4 bases from J, with 11 bases between. The length of the CDR3 is 13 residues. CDR1 SNHLY and CDR2 FYNNEI come from the germline V gene. The CDR3 loop reads CASSRGRAYGYTF. For the CDR3, the DNA is TGTGCCAGCAGTCGTGGCAGGGCCTATGGCTACACCTTC.

This clonotype was observed once. The chain couples TRBV20-1 to TRBJ2-7, with D possibly being TRBD1 (5 bases). Germline loops: CDR1 DFQATT, CDR2 SNEGSKA (reference sequence). V lost 2 bases to trimming and J lost 6 bases, with 11 bases between them. CDR3 length: 12 amino acids. The CDR3 DNA reads as TGCAGTGCTAGACAGGGTCTCTCCGAGCAGTACTTC. This sequence encodes CSARQGLSEQYF.

This clonotype has only a few counts. V gene TRBV9 combines with J gene TRBJ2-7; D gene ambiguous. Per germline, CDR1 SGDLS and CDR2 YYNGEE. The V end was cut by 0 bases, the J end by 0 bases, with 7 bases between. This CDR3 is 14 amino acids long. The CDR3, as DNA: TGTGCCAGCAGCGTAGTTCCCAGCTCCTACGAGCAGTACTTC. Translating it yields CASSVVPSSYEQYF.

This clonotype turned up a few times. The genes are TRBV9 and TRBJ2-3; 9 nucleotides align to TRBD2. Germline values: CDR1 SGDLS, CDR2 YYNGEE. The V and J ends lost 3 bases and 2 bases, in that order; junction bases with no gene match: 7. CDR3 length equals 16 residues. The CDR3 protein is CASSEGVAGVTDTQYF. CDR3 coding DNA: TGTGCCAGCAGCGAGGGAGTAGCGGGGGTCACAGATACGCAGTATTTT.

A single count supports this clonotype. At one boundary the junction diverges from the germline segment, which might be a read error. The rearrangement joins TRBV5-1 to TRBJ1-2, with D uncertain. Germline CDR1 is SGHRS and CDR2 is YFSETQ. This CDR3 is built from 13 residues. CDR3 residues: CAGSVTVNYGYTF. CDR3 coding DNA: TGCGCCGGCAGCGTAACCGTAAACTATGGCTACACCTTC.

The chain joins TRBV29-1 to TRBJ2-1; TRBD2 is a possible D gene (5 bases). The last part of the DNA fits TRBJ2-7 better; the J call may be wrong. Per the germline V gene, CDR1 is SQVTM and CDR2 is ANQGSEA. The CDR3 contains 13 residues. CDR3 nucleotides: TGCAGCGTTGGAGGGATGTCCTACAATGAGCAGTACTTC. Translation: CSVGGMSYNEQYF.

The chain joins TRBV6-1 to TRBJ1-1; D unclear. This CDR3 is built from 15 residues. Germline V gene sequence: CDR1 MNHNS, CDR2 SASEGT. V was cut by 3 bases and J by 0 bases, with 11 bases left in between. CDR3: CASSDRRAMNTEAFF. The CDR3 DNA reads TGTGCCAGCAGTGATAGGAGAGCCATGAACACTGAAGCTTTCTTT.

This chain links TRBV5-1 with TRBJ2-1; 10 bases are a match to TRBD2. After removal of 2 bases from V and 0 bases from J, the junction contained 8 bases not matched to a gene. Looked up from germline, CDR1 is SGHRS and CDR2 is YFSETQ. This CDR3 is 18 amino acids long. CDR3 residues: CASSFGLVAGGSYNEQFF. The CDR3 DNA follows: TGCGCCAGCAGCTTTGGGTTGGTAGCGGGAGGCTCCTACAATGAGCAGTTCTTC.

This clonotype has just a few counts. The chain uses TRBV29-1 and TRBJ2-1, with D uncertain. Per germline, CDR1 SQVTM and CDR2 ANQGSEA. The length of the CDR3 is 11 residues. V was shortened by 4 bases and J by 4 bases, with 5 bases between the two germline ends. Written as DNA, the CDR3 is TGCAGCGTTGCCGATTACAATGAGCAGTTCTTC. It yields the protein CSVADYNEQFF.

The chain joins TRBV4-1 to TRBJ2-4; D is undetermined. Matching the DNA end better, TRBJ2-7 makes the J call doubtful. Germline CDR1 MGHRA, CDR2 YSYEKL. This CDR3 spans 16 amino acids. The chain's CDR3 is CASSQVQRVSSYEQYF. CDR3 in DNA: TGCGCCAGCAGCCAAGTTCAGCGAGTTTCCTCCTACGAGCAGTACTTC.

The gene calls are TRBV20-1 and TRBJ2-1, with D possibly being TRBD2 (5 bases). The J call is in doubt because the DNA end fits TRBJ2-7 better. This CDR3 is built from 14 residues. Germline V gene data show CDR1 as DFQATT and CDR2 as SNEGSKA (reference sequence). In DNA form, the CDR3 reads TGCAGTGCTAGAGCCCTAGCTTACTACAATGAGCAGTACTTC. As protein: CSARALAYYNEQYF.

In regard to this clonotype: A much larger clone differs from this one at a single base, so this may be a read error. This chain links TRBV29-1 with TRBJ1-1; 7 nucleotides align to TRBD1. In germline, CDR1 is SQVTM, CDR2 ANQGSEA. The CDR3 sequence is 13 residues long. The CDR3 region has the DNA TGCAGCGTCGGATCAGGGGGGAACACTGCAGCTTTCTTT. Translation gives CSVGSGGNTAAFF.

V and J are TRBV14 and TRBJ2-1, with 12 bases matching TRBD2. V dropped 1 base and J dropped 7; count of bases not matched to a gene: 11. Germline CDR1 is SGHDN and CDR2 is FVKESK. The CDR3 runs to 18 residues. DNA of the CDR3: TGTGCCAGCAGCCAAGGACTAGCGGGGGCCAATTTAGGGAATGAGCAGTTCTTC. Protein: CASSQGLAGANLGNEQFF.

The chain employs TRBV5-1 and TRBJ2-5, with D possibly matching TRBD2 (5 bases). The germline CDR1 and CDR2 sequences are SGHRS and YFSETQ. V lost 1 base and J lost 11, with 21 bases in between. The CDR3 is made up of 15 amino acids. CDR3 amino acids: CASSLLRTHLREQYF. In DNA, the CDR3 is TGCGCCAGCAGCTTGTTACGGACTCACCTAAGGGAGCAGTACTTC.

V and J are TRBV29-1 and TRBJ2-1; D remains unclear. There are 12 residues in the CDR3. Trimming left V 7 bases short and J 9 bases short, with 16 bases between. The germline CDR1 and CDR2 sequences are SQVTM and ANQGSEA. CDR3 sequence reads: CSAQIGDSEQFF. For the CDR3, the DNA is TGCAGCGCCCAGATTGGGGATAGTGAGCAGTTCTTC.

As to this clonotype: A junction boundary mismatches the germline segment, possibly from a read error. The chain links TRBV7-2 to TRBJ2-5, with 10 positions matching TRBD2. In germline, CDR1 is SGHTA, CDR2 FQGNSA. The CDR3 contains 15 residues. The CDR3 nucleotides read TGTGCCGGCAGCAATAGCGGGAGGCACCAAGAGACCCAGTACTTC. Translated, it gives CAGSNSGRHQETQYF.

This clonotype was counted only a few times. The V and J genes are TRBV6-1 and TRBJ1-2; D remains ambiguous. V gave up 1 base and J gave up 4 bases, with 4 bases separating them. The CDR3 covers 12 residues. Germline assignment: CDR1 MNHNS and CDR2 SASEGT. The CDR3 nucleotides are TGTGCCAGCAGTGAAGGTCCCTATGGCTACACCTTC. Residues: CASSEGPYGYTF.

The rearrangement links TRBV11-1 to TRBJ2-1, with 11 bases matching TRBD1. The trim removed 5 bases at V and 4 bases at J, leaving 4 bases unmatched. The CDR3 contains 15 residues. Germline V gene lookup returns CDR1 SGHAT and CDR2 FQDESV (reference sequence). The CDR3 nucleotides read TGTGCCAGCAGCCCGCGGGACAGGGGGTACAATGAGCAGTTCTTC. Protein sequence: CASSPRDRGYNEQFF.

The chain carries TRBV7-6 and TRBJ2-3; 14 bases are shared with TRBD2. The germline CDR1 and CDR2 sequences are SGHVS and FNYEAQ. This CDR3 spans 18 amino acids. V gave up 3 bases and J gave up 0 bases; unmatched junction bases: 5. Here the CDR3 reads CASSFPGTSGGSTDTQYF. Here the CDR3 DNA reads TGTGCCAGCAGCTTCCCGGGGACTAGCGGGGGAAGCACAGATACGCAGTATTTT.

The rearrangement joins TRBV20-1 to TRBJ2-1; TRBD2 agrees at 10 bases. The CDR3 loop spans 15 amino acids. V lost 0 bases to trimming and J lost 3 bases; unmatched junction nucleotides: 2. CDR1 is DFQATT, CDR2 SNEGSKA, per germline (reference sequence). The CDR3: CSARDLAGDYNEQFF. CDR3 DNA sequence: TGCAGTGCTAGAGATCTAGCGGGAGACTACAATGAGCAGTTCTTC.

This chain links TRBV3-1 with TRBJ2-7; D ambiguous. In germline, CDR1 is LGHDT, CDR2 YNNKEL (reference sequence). Trimming stripped 1 base from V and 3 bases from J, with 7 bases between. The CDR3 sequence is 13 residues long. CDR3 in DNA: TGTGCCAGCAGCCAAGGACCGAACTACGAGCAGTACTTC. As protein: CASSQGPNYEQYF.

The chain joins TRBV3-1 to TRBJ2-1; weak D call: TRBD1 (6 bases). The CDR3 length is 14 residues. V gave up 1 base and J gave up 8 bases, with 12 bases separating them. Germline CDR1 is LGHDT and CDR2 is YNNKEL (reference sequence). The CDR3 loop reads CASSQGDRWDEQFF. DNA of the CDR3: TGTGCCAGCAGCCAAGGCGACAGGTGGGATGAGCAGTTCTTC.

This clonotype was picked up a small number of times. V and J are TRBV20-1 and TRBJ2-1; TRBD2 matches at 10 bases. V lost 1 base to trimming and J lost 3 bases; unmatched junction nucleotides: 6. CDR1 is DFQATT, CDR2 SNEGSKA, per germline (reference sequence). The CDR3 runs to 16 residues. The chain's CDR3 is CSARVIAGGHYNEQFF. The CDR3 DNA is TGCAGTGCTAGAGTGATAGCGGGAGGTCACTACAATGAGCAGTTCTTC.

The CDR3 DNA follows: TGCGCCAGCAGCTTGAGCGGATCCACCGGGGAGCTGTTTTTT. Protein: CASSLSGSTGELFF. This sequence joins TRBV5-1 and TRBJ2-2, with D possibly TRBD2 on 5 matching bases. This CDR3 contains 14 residues. Deletions cut 1 base from V and 4 bases from J, with 8 bases between. Per the germline V gene, CDR1 is SGHRS and CDR2 is YFSETQ.

A remark on this clonotype: A much larger clone differs from this one at a single base, so this may be a read error. The chain links TRBV2 to TRBJ2-5; D perhaps matches TRBD1 (7 bases). CDR1 and CDR2 (germline): SNHLY, FYNNEI. This CDR3 region has 13 residues. Trimming removed 4 bases at V and 11 bases at J, with 17 bases between. CDR3: CASSVAAGGEQYF. The CDR3 DNA follows: TGTGCCAGCAGTGTAGCGGCAGGGGGTGAGCAGTACTTC.